This T cell receptor (beta chain) stems from a study of blood T cell repertoires in COVID-19. Clones were read by immunoSEQ multiplex PCR, and TCRdb kept only the in-frame ones, dropping some. The data show 200,000 or so clones, approximately 83% seen once. The clonotype was recovered from a man aged 35-49 years who had recovered from COVID-19. Material for sequencing was PBMCs or T cells enriched from blood (not recorded which).

The DNA of the CDR3 is TGTGCCAGCAGCTTGTCGGTCGGCGACAGGGGGAAACCCTACGAGCAGTACTTC. This codes for CASSLSVGDRGKPYEQYF. The chain is built from TRBV5-6 and TRBJ2-7, with 9 bases matching TRBD1. The CDR3 is 18 residues long. Germline CDR1 reads SGHDT; CDR2 reads YYEEEE. Germline trimming cut 1 base from V and 2 bases from J; bases unmatched to any gene: 13.